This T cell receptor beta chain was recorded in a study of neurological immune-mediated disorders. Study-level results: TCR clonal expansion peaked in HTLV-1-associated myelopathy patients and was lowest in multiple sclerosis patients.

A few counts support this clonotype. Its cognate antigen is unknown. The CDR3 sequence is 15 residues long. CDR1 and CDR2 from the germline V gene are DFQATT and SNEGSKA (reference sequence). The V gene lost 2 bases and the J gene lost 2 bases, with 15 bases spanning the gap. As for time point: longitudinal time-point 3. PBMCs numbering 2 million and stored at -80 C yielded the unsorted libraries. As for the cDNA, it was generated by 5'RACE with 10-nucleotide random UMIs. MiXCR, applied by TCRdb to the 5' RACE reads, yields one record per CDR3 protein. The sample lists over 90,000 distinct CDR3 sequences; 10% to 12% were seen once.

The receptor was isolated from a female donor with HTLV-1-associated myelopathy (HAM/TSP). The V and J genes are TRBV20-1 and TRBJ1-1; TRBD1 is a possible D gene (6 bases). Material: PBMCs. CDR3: CSARKGGSGNTEAFF. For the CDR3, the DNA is TGCAGTGCTAGAAAGGGGGGATCCGGTAACACTGAAGCTTTCTTT.